The rows below give T cell receptor beta chains drawn from one sample of a study of blood T cell repertoires in COVID-19. The assay was immunoSEQ multiplex PCR, and TCRdb's table has in-frame clones only and misses some. The sample consists of some 390,000 clones, 85% to 90% of them appearing once. The sample taken for sequencing was PBMCs or T cells enriched from blood (not recorded which). These receptors were obtained from a woman aged 25 to 39 who had recovered from COVID-19. The conserved cysteine and the conserved F or W are not part of the CDR3 here. The order of the fields is V gene, D gene, CDR3 protein. D genes are given only for firm matches.

>TRBV29-1|.
SVGPDRFSGANVLT
>TRBV6-2/TRBV6-3|.
ASSYSRDYGYT
>TRBV4-1|.
ASSQVPGGLGGYT
>TRBV2|TRBD2
ASSGPRTSGSPHYEQY
>TRBV6-5|.
ASLLGQAYNEQF
>TRBV2|.
ASSEGRHSNQPQH
>TRBV30|.
AWSWGSPSGNTIY
>TRBV5-1|.
ASSQTGSLGTTYSPLH
>TRBV28|TRBD2
ASSWLEAGDSDTQY
>TRBV27|TRBD1
ASSFRQGFNSPLH
>TRBV7-8|.
ASSGTQGGTEAF
>TRBV9|.
ASSKGVSNQPQH
>TRBV5-5|.
ASSLLTADGYT
>TRBV9|.
ASSVGFNTISGNTIY
>TRBV9|TRBD1
ASSEQGAGYNEQF
>TRBV7-3|.
ASSLIGGGGYT
>TRBV5-1|TRBD1
ASSLQGGTEAF
>TRBV7-9|TRBD1
ASSLGKAGGRNTIY
>TRBV13|TRBD2
ASSGRGGHYEQY
>TRBV3-1/TRBV3-2|.
ASSQDVRQPQH
>TRBV28|.
ASSTFPQNNSPLH
>TRBV7-2|.
ASSIPSTSYQETQY
>TRBV6-5|TRBD1
ASRNRGRSAYEQY
>TRBV10-3|.
AITSPGQNTIY
>TRBV7-9|TRBD2
ASSFSLAGVMDTQY
>TRBV7-3|.
ASSLSGNSGNTIY
>TRBV7-9|.
ASSLALELGEQF
>TRBV3-1/TRBV3-2|TRBD2
ASSQVLGLAPYEQY
>TRBV30|.
AWSVLSELF
>TRBV27|TRBD2
ASSSAGGENEQY
>TRBV5-8|TRBD1
ASSFEVRQGRDTEAF
>TRBV4-1|TRBD1
ASSQVRLDRAKTEAF
>TRBV2|.
ASGTYTIY
>TRBV4-1|.
ASSQWSTTDTQY
>TRBV18|.
ASSELRRVGNYEQY
>TRBV5-6|.
ASRYRVSDYGYT
>TRBV9|TRBD2
ASSAPSGLQYNEQF
>TRBV10-2|TRBD2
ASSGGRELRQETQY
>TRBV6-1|.
ASSERGISYNEQF
>TRBV29-1|.
SVGQAGELF
>TRBV5-1|TRBD2
ASSLDGGGFTYEQY